The 27 T cell receptor beta chains given below trace back to one sample, sequenced in a study of blood T cell repertoires in COVID-19. Data came from immunoSEQ multiplex PCR; TCRdb stores just in-frame clones and leaves some out. Of 110,000 to 150,000 clones detected, around 90% appear once; the ten largest clones hold 1.5% to 2%. Sequenced sample: peripheral blood. Every receptor here comes from a man aged 70-80 years with acute or convalescent COVID-19.

The rearrangement links TRBV5-8 to TRBJ1-1; D is unresolved. V lost 2 bases and J 5 bases, leaving 7 bases between the germline ends. Germline CDR1 SGHTS, CDR2 YDEGEE. This CDR3 has 12 residues. The CDR3 is CASSFIRTEAFF. CDR3 in DNA: TGTGCCAGCAGCTTCATCAGGACTGAAGCTTTCTTT.

This chain uses TRBV9 with TRBJ2-3; D is ambiguous. The V end was cut by 3 bases, the J end by 6 bases, with 14 bases between. This CDR3 has 14 residues. Germline-derived CDR1 and CDR2 are SGDLS and YYNGEE. In nucleotides, the CDR3 is TGTGCCAGCAGCGGGCGCGGAGCGAGGGATACGCAGTATTTT. This codes for CASSGRGARDTQYF.

V gene TRBV6-5 combines with J gene TRBJ2-7; TRBD1 matches 9 bases. This CDR3 has 14 amino acids. After removal of 6 bases from V and 3 bases from J, the junction contained 6 bases not matched to a gene. Germline V gene data show CDR1 as MNHEY and CDR2 as SVGAGI. CDR3 nucleotide sequence: TGTGCCAGCAGACGGACAGGGGCAGGCTACGAGCAGTACTTC. Translated: CASRRTGAGYEQYF.

V usage is TRBV27 and J usage is TRBJ2-5; TRBD1 matches at 8 bases. The trim removed 3 bases at V and 5 bases at J, leaving 11 bases unmatched. Germline V gene sequence: CDR1 MNHEY, CDR2 SMNVEV (reference sequence). This CDR3 comprises 16 residues. The CDR3 loop reads CASSFSLTGQVETQYF. The CDR3 DNA reads TGTGCCAGCAGTTTTTCTCTCACGGGACAGGTGGAGACCCAGTACTTC.

The V and J genes are TRBV11-2 and TRBJ1-1; D gene unclear. There are 12 residues in the CDR3. The V end lost 5 bases, the J end lost 6 bases, and 10 bases lay between the germline ends. Germline CDR1 is SGHAT and CDR2 is FQNNGV. CDR3 nucleotides: TGTGCCAGCAGCCTGAGGTACGCTGAAGCTTTCTTT. Translating it yields CASSLRYAEAFF.

V is TRBV11-3 and J is TRBJ2-2; 9 positions match TRBD1. With 5 bases clipped from V and 5 bases from J, the junction kept 9 bases outside the gene matches. CDR1 SGHNT and CDR2 YENEEA come from the germline V gene. The CDR3 contains 16 residues. CDR3 region: CASSPGGTGLTGELFF. CDR3 nucleotides: TGTGCCAGCAGCCCTGGAGGGACAGGGCTAACCGGGGAGCTGTTTTTT.

The J gene is TRBJ1-6, the V gene TRBV7-9; possible D gene TRBD1, 5 bases. In germline, CDR1 is SEHNR, CDR2 FQNEAQ (reference sequence). Trimming took 5 bases from V and 5 from J, leaving 16 bases between them. This CDR3 has 16 residues. The CDR3 region has the DNA TGTGCCAGCAGCCGGACGCTCGGACAAAATAATTCACCCCTCCACTTT. Its translation: CASSRTLGQNNSPLHF.

V is TRBV19 and J is TRBJ2-2; TRBD2 matches 8 bases. Germline V gene sequence: CDR1 LNHDA, CDR2 SQIVND (reference sequence). Trimming at V came to 5 bases and at J to 1 base, leaving 6 bases not matched to a gene. The CDR3 contains 16 residues. The CDR3 loop reads CASSPRTSRNTGELFF. The CDR3 nucleotides read TGTGCCAGTAGTCCTCGGACTAGCAGGAACACCGGGGAGCTGTTTTTT.

The CDR3 DNA reads TGTGCCAGCAGCGGACAGGGGGGAGTCAATCAGCCCCAGCATTTT. It yields the protein CASSGQGGVNQPQHF. V gene TRBV5-6 combines with J gene TRBJ1-5; TRBD1 agrees at 10 bases. The CDR3 length is 15 residues. With V trimmed by 4 bases and J by 3 bases, 4 bases remained unmatched. The V gene's germline CDR1 is SGHDT and CDR2 YYEEEE.

The gene calls are TRBV27 and TRBJ1-2, with 8 bases aligning to TRBD1. CDR1 MNHEY and CDR2 SMNVEV come from the germline V gene (reference sequence). V shed 6 bases, J shed 8 bases, and the junction held 8 bases outside the gene matches. The CDR3 consists of 13 residues. CDR3 DNA sequence: TGTGCCAGCAGCCGTGACAGGGGATGGGGCTACACCTTC. It translates to CASSRDRGWGYTF.

This chain's CDR3 is CASSPRPLAGLLGEQFF. DNA for the CDR3: TGTGCCAGCAGCCCCCGCCCGCTTGCGGGTCTGCTCGGTGAGCAGTTCTTC. The V call is TRBV9, the J call TRBJ2-1; D perhaps matches TRBD2 (5 bases). V was pared by 4 bases and J by 9 bases, with 26 bases between. The CDR3 is 17 amino acids. Germline V lookup: CDR1 SGDLS, CDR2 YYNGEE.

V gene TRBV5-1 combines with J gene TRBJ2-4; 8 nucleotides match TRBD2. Germline V CDR1 and CDR2: SGHRS, YFSETQ. The CDR3 length is 14 residues. V trimming: 1 base; J trimming: 6 bases; junction bases outside the gene matches: 3. In nucleotides, the CDR3 is TGCGCCAGCAGCTTGTCAGCGGGAGCAAACATTCAGTACTTC. It encodes CASSLSAGANIQYF.

In its sample, this clone was seen a few times. The chain recombines TRBV2 with TRBJ1-1; D is perhaps TRBD1 (5 bases). CDR1 SNHLY and CDR2 FYNNEI come from the germline V gene. Trimming shortened V by 4 bases and J by 4 bases, and 10 bases separated the two germline ends. This CDR3 region has 13 residues. The CDR3 DNA follows: TGTGCCAGCAGTGCGGGGGTACGCACTGAAGCTTTCTTT. Amino acids: CASSAGVRTEAFF.

V and J are TRBV9 and TRBJ2-1, with 8 bases matching TRBD1. CDR1 is SGDLS, CDR2 YYNGEE, per germline. This CDR3 comprises 13 residues. Trimming removed 2 bases from V and 6 bases from J; junction bases left unmatched: 1. CDR3 region: CASSVTGGNEQFF. Here the CDR3 DNA reads TGTGCCAGCAGCGTTACAGGGGGCAATGAGCAGTTCTTC. The full variable domain, completed using reference TRBV9 and TRBJ2-1, is DSGVTQTPKHLITATGQRVTLRCSPRSGDLSVYWYQQSLDQGLQFLIQYYNGEERAKGNILERFSAQQFPDLHSELNLSSLELGDSALYFCASSVTGGNEQFFGPGTRLTVL.

The rearrangement links TRBV14 to TRBJ1-5; 7 bases line up with TRBD1. The CDR3 length is 18 residues. Germline V gene sequence: CDR1 SGHDN, CDR2 FVKESK. J was trimmed by 1 base and V by 0 bases; bases with no gene match: 9. CDR3: CASSQEILGTESNQPQHF. The CDR3 DNA sequence: TGTGCCAGCAGCCAAGAAATTCTAGGGACAGAGAGCAATCAGCCCCAGCATTTT.

V gene TRBV2 combines with J gene TRBJ1-5; D call uncertain. There are 15 residues in the CDR3. V lost 1 base and J 0 bases, leaving 7 bases between the germline ends. From germline, CDR1 is SNHLY and CDR2 FYNNEI. CDR3 coding DNA: TGTGCCAGCAGTGAAGTAAGCCATAGCAATCAGCCCCAGCATTTT. Encoded protein: CASSEVSHSNQPQHF.

This clone was seen once. The chain is built from TRBV2 and TRBJ1-5; TRBD1 matches at 7 bases. Germline assignment: CDR1 SNHLY and CDR2 FYNNEI. The V gene end was trimmed by 8 bases and the J gene end by 0 bases; junction bases not matched to a gene: 10. CDR3 size: 16 residues. The CDR3 bases are TGTGCCAGCTCCGGGACAGCCGTCTATAGCAATCAGCCCCAGCATTTT. Amino acids: CASSGTAVYSNQPQHF.

This sequence joins TRBV28 and TRBJ2-2, with D hard to call. The ends were cut back, 7 bases at V and 1 base at J, with 4 bases in the middle. The CDR3 totals 12 residues. Per germline, CDR1 MDHEN and CDR2 SYDVKM. CDR3 sequence: CASTKNTGELFF. The CDR3, as DNA: TGTGCCAGCACTAAGAACACCGGGGAGCTGTTTTTT.

This clone turned up a few times. The chain joins TRBV3-1 (or the pseudogene TRBV3-2) to TRBJ2-7; 9 bases match TRBD2. Germline lookup yields CDR1 LGHDT and CDR2 YNNKEL (reference sequence). V shed 4 bases, J shed 2 bases, and the junction held 12 bases outside the gene matches. The CDR3 totals 17 residues. The CDR3 DNA reads as TGTGCCAGCAGCCTGAGGGTCCGTAGCGGGAGTCCCTACGAGCAGTACTTC. This translates into CASSLRVRSGSPYEQYF.

The rearrangement links TRBV19 to TRBJ1-1; no firm D call. Trimming pared 6 bases from V and 5 bases from J, leaving 10 bases between. The CDR3 covers 12 residues. Germline lookup yields CDR1 LNHDA and CDR2 SQIVND (reference sequence). The CDR3: CASRRVRTEAFF. CDR3 coding DNA: TGTGCCAGTAGACGGGTTAGAACTGAAGCTTTCTTT.

This clone was observed a handful of times. This rearrangement joins TRBV3-1 (or the pseudogene TRBV3-2) to TRBJ1-1; D is possibly TRBD1 (5 bases). CDR1 and CDR2 from the germline V gene are LGHDT and YNNKEL (reference sequence). Trimming removed 6 bases at V and 1 base at J, with 12 bases between. The CDR3 totals 14 residues. For the CDR3, the DNA is TGTGCCAGCAGGCGGGGGGAGGCGAACACTGAAGCTTTCTTT. Its translation: CASRRGEANTEAFF.

This clone was observed a single time. The rearrangement links TRBV7-2 to TRBJ1-2, with 8 bases matching TRBD1. J was trimmed by 5 bases and V by 6 bases; bases with no gene match: 11. CDR1 SGHTA and CDR2 FQGNSA come from the germline V gene. The CDR3 runs 15 residues. The CDR3 region is CASRQGAEGTYGYTF. DNA of the CDR3: TGTGCCAGCAGGCAGGGGGCCGAGGGGACTTATGGCTACACCTTC.

The rearrangement links TRBV30 to TRBJ1-4, with D perhaps matching TRBD1 (5 bases). Germline V lookup: CDR1 GTSNPN, CDR2 SVGIG (reference sequence). The CDR3 extends over 14 amino acids. Trimming left V 3 bases short and J 1 base short, with 9 bases between. The CDR3 here is CAWSSQETNEKLFF. CDR3 in DNA: TGTGCCTGGAGCTCACAGGAAACTAATGAAAAACTGTTTTTT.

The gene calls are TRBV24-1 and TRBJ2-1, with TRBD2 as a possible D gene (5 bases). The CDR3 totals 15 residues. V lost 4 bases and J 6 bases, leaving 15 bases between the germline ends. Germline V CDR1 and CDR2: KGHDR, SFDVKD. Here the CDR3 DNA reads TGTGCCACCAGTGACTCACGGACTCCTTCCAATGAGCAGTTCTTC. Translating gives CATSDSRTPSNEQFF.

This sequence joins TRBV28 and TRBJ2-7; no clear D gene. V lost 2 bases to trimming and J lost 2 bases, with 7 bases between them. CDR1 is MDHEN and CDR2 is SYDVKM in the germline V gene. There are 13 residues in the CDR3. CDR3 amino acids: CASSLQLTYEQYF. DNA of the CDR3: TGTGCCAGCAGTTTACAACTAACCTACGAGCAGTACTTC.

V and J are TRBV6-5 and TRBJ1-1; possible D gene TRBD1, 6 bases. The CDR3 runs to 14 residues. Germline V gene sequence: CDR1 MNHEY, CDR2 SVGAGI. Between the trimmed V and J ends, which lost 7 bases and 4 bases, there was a span of 16 bases. The CDR3: CASTWNRVSTEAFF. For the CDR3, the DNA is TGTGCCAGCACCTGGAACAGGGTGAGCACTGAAGCTTTCTTT.

The chain uses TRBV6-4 and TRBJ2-2; perhaps TRBD1 as D (7 bases). CDR1 and CDR2 (germline): MRHNA, SNTAGT. The CDR3 runs to 15 residues. Deletions cut 6 bases from V and 4 bases from J, with 15 bases between. CDR3 sequence: CASRLRQGGTGELFF. In nucleotides, the CDR3 is TGTGCCAGCAGGCTGAGACAGGGAGGCACCGGGGAGCTGTTTTTT.